These T cell receptor beta chains were read from a single sample in a study of T-cell memory formation after mild COVID-19. Using its own MiXCR run on the 5' RACE reads, TCRdb lists one record per CDR3 protein. The sample lists approximately 48,000 distinct CDR3 sequences, about 7.3% occurring once. Source material: PBMCs or a T cell subset sorted from them (not recorded which). These receptors originate from a man younger than 30 who had mild COVID-19 (a few samples of this study predate the infection). Cell type and time point are not known. Both conserved end residues are part of each CDR3. A D gene is named only where the DNA matches it firmly. The size field is filled for only some rows; it gives once, few, many or a size class.

CDR3 protein	CDR3 DNA	D gene	V gene	clone size	J gene
CASSLAFRDVVCF	TGTGCCAGCAGCTTAGCCTTCCGGGACGTAGTATGCTTC	NA	TRBV7-9	many	TRBJ2-5
CASTKTSGAYNEQFF	TGTGCCAGTACTAAGACTAGCGGGGCCTACAATGAGCAGTTCTTC	TRBD2	TRBV6-5	few	TRBJ2-1
CASSWTLEKGKLFF	TGCGCCAGCAGTTGGACCCTCGAAAAGGGCAAGCTGTTTTTT	NA	TRBV5-1	many	TRBJ2-2
CAWTTEAYEQYF	TGTGCCTGGACCACCGAGGCCTACGAGCAGTACTTC	NA	TRBV30	NA	TRBJ2-7
CASSLGAGANVLTF	TGTGCCAGCAGCCTAGGTGCTGGGGCCAACGTCCTGACTTTC	NA	TRBV12-3/TRBV12-4	many	TRBJ2-6
CASRIGLQAVGEQYF	TGTGCCAGCAGGATAGGACTTCAAGCCGTTGGCGAGCAGTACTTC	NA	TRBV12-3/TRBV12-4	few	TRBJ2-7
CASSLSDREETQYF	TGTGCCAGCAGCTTATCGGACAGGGAGGAGACCCAGTACTTC	TRBD1	TRBV7-2	NA	TRBJ2-5
CASSSSDRAGGYTF	TGTGCCAGCAGCTCTTCGGACAGGGCCGGTGGCTACACCTTC	TRBD1	TRBV7-2	few	TRBJ1-2
CASSLKVTGYEQYF	TGTGCCAGCAGCTTAAAGGTGACGGGTTACGAGCAGTACTTC	NA	TRBV7-2	NA	TRBJ2-7
CASIAQGLDTEAFF	TGTGCCAGCATCGCACAGGGACTAGACACTGAAGCTTTCTTT	NA	TRBV6-9	NA	TRBJ1-1
CSVPQVYGYTF	TGCAGTGTTCCGCAGGTCTATGGCTACACCTTC	NA	TRBV20-1	NA	TRBJ1-2
CASSFYGTDEAFF	TGTGCCAGCAGCTTCTATGGGACGGATGAAGCTTTCTTT	NA	TRBV5-4	many	TRBJ1-1
CASSSLGHSGGTQYF	TGTGCCAGCAGTTCTTTGGGCCATTCTGGGGGTACGCAGTATTTT	NA	TRBV12-3/TRBV12-4	few	TRBJ2-3
CASRTGAPGPPQHF	TGTGCCAGCAGAACGGGAGCTCCCGGGCCGCCCCAGCATTTT	NA	TRBV28	NA	TRBJ1-5
CASERSTNTGELFF	TGTGCCAGTGAGAGGTCCACGAACACCGGGGAGCTGTTTTTT	NA	TRBV12-3/TRBV12-4	NA	TRBJ2-2
CASRGTGPGEQYF	TGTGCCAGCAGGGGGACAGGCCCGGGCGAGCAGTACTTC	TRBD1	TRBV2	many	TRBJ2-7
CASESGSQPQHF	TGTGCCAGCGAGTCGGGAAGTCAGCCCCAGCATTTT	NA	TRBV6-2/TRBV6-3	few	TRBJ1-5
CDSSPSSTSTYGYTF	TGTGACAGCAGCCCCTCCTCGACCTCAACTTATGGCTACACCTTC	NA	TRBV7-3	NA	TRBJ1-2
CASSLAQSKNYYTF	TGTGCCAGCAGCTTGGCTCAATCTAAGAATTACTACACCTTC	NA	TRBV7-9	NA	TRBJ1-2
CASSLAGLASSYNEQFF	TGTGCCAGCAGCTTGGCCGGACTCGCGAGCTCCTACAATGAGCAGTTCTTC	NA	TRBV5-6	many	TRBJ2-1
CASSQMGGFTDTQYF	TGTGCCAGCAGCCAAATGGGGGGCTTCACAGATACGCAGTATTTT	NA	TRBV3-1	few	TRBJ2-3
CASSPGGGGGSYNEQFF	TGTGCCAGCAGCCCTGGCGGGGGCGGGGGGTCATACAATGAGCAGTTCTTC	TRBD2	TRBV5-4	few	TRBJ2-1
CASSRGSNTEAFF	TGTGCCAGCAGCCGGGGATCGAACACTGAAGCTTTCTTT	NA	TRBV12-3/TRBV12-4	NA	TRBJ1-1
CASSLYRGQSPLHF	TGTGCCAGCAGTCTCTACAGGGGGCAATCACCCCTCCACTTT	TRBD1	TRBV27	NA	TRBJ1-6
CASSLEGWGTQYF	TGTGCCAGCAGCTTAGAGGGCTGGGGGACCCAGTACTTC	NA	TRBV7-2	NA	TRBJ2-5
CATGGPSNYGYTF	TGTGCCACCGGAGGGCCGAGTAACTATGGCTACACCTTC	NA	TRBV6-6	many	TRBJ1-2
CASSPLGLRGGLEQYF	TGTGCCAGCAGCCCCCTAGGCTTGAGGGGAGGATTAGAGCAGTACTTC	NA	TRBV7-9	many	TRBJ2-7
CASSLTTPSGIQYF	TGTGCCAGCAGCTTGACGACGCCCTCGGGCATTCAGTACTTC	NA	TRBV7-2	few	TRBJ2-4
CASSPSQGGVTEDFF	TGCGCCAGCAGCCCCTCCCAGGGGGGGGTCACTGAAGATTTCTTT	TRBD1	TRBV5-1	NA	TRBJ1-1